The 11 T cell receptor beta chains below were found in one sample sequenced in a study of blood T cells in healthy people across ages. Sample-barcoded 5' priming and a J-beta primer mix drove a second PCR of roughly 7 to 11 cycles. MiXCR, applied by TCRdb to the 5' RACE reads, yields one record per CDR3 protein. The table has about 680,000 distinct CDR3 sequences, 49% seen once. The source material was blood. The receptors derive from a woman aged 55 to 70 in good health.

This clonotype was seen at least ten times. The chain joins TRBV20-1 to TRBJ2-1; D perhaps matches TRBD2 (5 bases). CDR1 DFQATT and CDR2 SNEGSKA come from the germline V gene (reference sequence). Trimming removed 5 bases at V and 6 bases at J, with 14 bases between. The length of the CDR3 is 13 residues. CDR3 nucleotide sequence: TGCAGTGCTTCGTCCGGGGAGCGCAATGAGCAGTTCTTC. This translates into CSASSGERNEQFF.

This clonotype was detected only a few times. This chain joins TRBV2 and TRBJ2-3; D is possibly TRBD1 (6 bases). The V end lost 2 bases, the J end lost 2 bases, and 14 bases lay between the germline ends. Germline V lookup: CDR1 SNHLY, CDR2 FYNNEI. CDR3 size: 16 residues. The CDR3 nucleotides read TGTGCCAGCAGTGAATTGGGGGCCTCCGTCACAGATACGCAGTATTTT. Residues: CASSELGASVTDTQYF.

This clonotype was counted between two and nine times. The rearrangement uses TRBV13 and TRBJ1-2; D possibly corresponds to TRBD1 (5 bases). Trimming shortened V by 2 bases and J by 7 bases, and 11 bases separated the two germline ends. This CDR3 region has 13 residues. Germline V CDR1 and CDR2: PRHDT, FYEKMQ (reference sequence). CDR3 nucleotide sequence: TGTGCCAGCAGCTTACCGGGGCAGGGTGGCTACACCTTC. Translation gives CASSLPGQGGYTF.

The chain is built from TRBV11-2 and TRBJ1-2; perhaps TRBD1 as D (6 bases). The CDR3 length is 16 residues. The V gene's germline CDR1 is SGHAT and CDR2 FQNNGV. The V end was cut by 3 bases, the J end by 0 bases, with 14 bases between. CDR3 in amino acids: CASSFGAGATNYGYTF. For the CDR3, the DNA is TGTGCCAGCAGCTTTGGCGCGGGGGCGACTAACTATGGCTACACCTTC. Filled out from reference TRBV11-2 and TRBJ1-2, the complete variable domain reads EAGVAQSPRYKIIEKRQSVAFWCNPISGHATLYWYQQILGQGPKLLIQFQNNGVVDDSQLPKDRFSAERLKGVDSTLKIQPAKLEDSAVYLCASSFGAGATNYGYTFGSGTRLTVV.

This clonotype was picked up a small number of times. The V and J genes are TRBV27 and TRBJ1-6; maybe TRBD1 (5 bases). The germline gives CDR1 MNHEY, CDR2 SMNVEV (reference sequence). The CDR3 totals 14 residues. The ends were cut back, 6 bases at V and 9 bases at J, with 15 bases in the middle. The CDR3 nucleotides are TGTGCCAGCAGCCCGGGGGGGAGGGCTTCACCCCTCCACTTT. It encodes CASSPGGRASPLHF.

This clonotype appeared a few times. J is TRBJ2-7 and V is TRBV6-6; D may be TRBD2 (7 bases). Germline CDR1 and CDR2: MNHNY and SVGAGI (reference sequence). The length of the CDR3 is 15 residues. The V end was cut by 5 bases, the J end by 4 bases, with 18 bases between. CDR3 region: CASSDPGRGVYEQYF. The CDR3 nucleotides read TGTGCCAGCAGTGACCCTGGGAGGGGGGTATACGAGCAGTACTTC.

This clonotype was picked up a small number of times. The DNA for the CDR3 is TGTGCCAGCAGCTTTAGCCCGGGGCAGCCGAGGAGTAATGAGCAGTTCTTC. The encoded protein is CASSFSPGQPRSNEQFF. V and J are TRBV7-9 and TRBJ2-1; D could derive from TRBD1 or TRBD2 (5 bases each). Looked up from germline, CDR1 is SEHNR and CDR2 is FQNEAQ (reference sequence). Trimming removed 3 bases at V and 7 bases at J, with 22 bases between. This CDR3 has 17 amino acids.

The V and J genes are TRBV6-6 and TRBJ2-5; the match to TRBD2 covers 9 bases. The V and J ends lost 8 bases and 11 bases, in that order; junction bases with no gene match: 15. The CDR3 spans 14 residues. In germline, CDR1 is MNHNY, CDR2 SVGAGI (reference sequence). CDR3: CASSFAGGGNEQYF. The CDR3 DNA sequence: TGTGCCAGCTCGTTCGCGGGAGGGGGCAATGAGCAGTACTTC.

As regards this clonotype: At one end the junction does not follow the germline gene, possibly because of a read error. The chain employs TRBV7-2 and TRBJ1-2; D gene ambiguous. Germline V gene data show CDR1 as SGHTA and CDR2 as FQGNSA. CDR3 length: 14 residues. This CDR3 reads CAGSLGPPASGCTF. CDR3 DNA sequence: TGTGCCGGCAGCTTAGGTCCGCCGGCAAGTGGCTGCACCTTC.

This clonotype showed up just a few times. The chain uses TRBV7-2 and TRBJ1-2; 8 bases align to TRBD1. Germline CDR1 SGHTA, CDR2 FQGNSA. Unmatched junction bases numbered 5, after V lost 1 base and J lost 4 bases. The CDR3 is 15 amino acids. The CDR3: CASSLGSGGPYGYTF. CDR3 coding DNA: TGTGCCAGCAGCTTAGGGTCAGGGGGCCCCTATGGCTACACCTTC.

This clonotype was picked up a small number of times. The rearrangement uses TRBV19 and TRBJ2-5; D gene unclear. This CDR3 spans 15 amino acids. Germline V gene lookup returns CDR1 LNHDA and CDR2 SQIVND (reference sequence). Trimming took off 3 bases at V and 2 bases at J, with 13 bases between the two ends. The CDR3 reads CASSITVGFQETQYF. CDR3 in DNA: TGTGCCAGTAGTATCACGGTTGGATTTCAAGAGACCCAGTACTTC.